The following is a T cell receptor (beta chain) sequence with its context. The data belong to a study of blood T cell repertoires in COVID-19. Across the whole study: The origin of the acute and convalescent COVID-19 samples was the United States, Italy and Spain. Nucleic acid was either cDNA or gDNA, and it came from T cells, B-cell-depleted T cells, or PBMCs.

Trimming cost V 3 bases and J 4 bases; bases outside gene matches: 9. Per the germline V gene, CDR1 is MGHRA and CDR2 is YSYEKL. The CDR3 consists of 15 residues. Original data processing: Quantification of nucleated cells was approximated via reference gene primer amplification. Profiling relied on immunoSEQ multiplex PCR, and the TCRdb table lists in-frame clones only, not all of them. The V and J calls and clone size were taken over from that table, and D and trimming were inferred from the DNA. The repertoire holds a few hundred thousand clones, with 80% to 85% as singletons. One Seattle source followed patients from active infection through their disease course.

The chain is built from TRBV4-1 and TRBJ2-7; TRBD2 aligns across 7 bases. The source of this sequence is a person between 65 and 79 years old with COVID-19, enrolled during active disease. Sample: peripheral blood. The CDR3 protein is CASSQFRGDPYEQYF. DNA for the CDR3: TGCGCCAGCAGCCAGTTTCGGGGGGACCCATACGAGCAGTACTTC.